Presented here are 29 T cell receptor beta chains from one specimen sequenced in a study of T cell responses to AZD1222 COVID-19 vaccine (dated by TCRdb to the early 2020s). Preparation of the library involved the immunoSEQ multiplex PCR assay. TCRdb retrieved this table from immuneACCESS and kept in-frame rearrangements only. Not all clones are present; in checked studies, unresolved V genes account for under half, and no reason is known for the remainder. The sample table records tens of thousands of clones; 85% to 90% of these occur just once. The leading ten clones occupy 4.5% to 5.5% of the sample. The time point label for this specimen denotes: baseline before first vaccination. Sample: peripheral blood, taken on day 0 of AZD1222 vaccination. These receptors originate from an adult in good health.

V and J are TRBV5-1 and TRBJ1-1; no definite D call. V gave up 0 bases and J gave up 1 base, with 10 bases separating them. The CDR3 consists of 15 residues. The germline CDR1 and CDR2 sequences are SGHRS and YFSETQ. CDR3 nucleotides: TGCGCCAGCAGCTTGGGAAGCGACGGGAACACTGAAGCTTTCTTT. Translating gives CASSLGSDGNTEAFF.

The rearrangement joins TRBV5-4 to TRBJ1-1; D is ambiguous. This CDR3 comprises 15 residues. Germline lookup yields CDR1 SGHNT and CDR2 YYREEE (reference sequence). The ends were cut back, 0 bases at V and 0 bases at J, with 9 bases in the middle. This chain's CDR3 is CASSLVLGLNTEAFF. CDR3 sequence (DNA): TGTGCCAGCAGCTTGGTTTTAGGGTTGAACACTGAAGCTTTCTTT.

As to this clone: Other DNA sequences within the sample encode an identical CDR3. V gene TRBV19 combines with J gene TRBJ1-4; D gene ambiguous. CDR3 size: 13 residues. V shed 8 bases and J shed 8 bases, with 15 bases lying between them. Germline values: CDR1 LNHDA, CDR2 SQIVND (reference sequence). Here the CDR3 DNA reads TGTGCCAGTGGAGTTTCAGTGGGCGAAAAACTGTTTTTT. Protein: CASGVSVGEKLFF.

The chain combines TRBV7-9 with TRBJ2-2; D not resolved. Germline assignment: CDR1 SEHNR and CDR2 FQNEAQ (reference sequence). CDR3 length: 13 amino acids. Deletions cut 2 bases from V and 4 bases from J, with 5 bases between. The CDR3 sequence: CASSLLVTGELFF. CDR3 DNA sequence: TGTGCCAGCAGCTTACTTGTCACCGGGGAGCTGTTTTTT.

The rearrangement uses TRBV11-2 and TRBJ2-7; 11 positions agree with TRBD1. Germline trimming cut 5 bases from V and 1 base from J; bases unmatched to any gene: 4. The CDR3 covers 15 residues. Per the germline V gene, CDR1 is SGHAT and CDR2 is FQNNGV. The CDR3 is CASSGRDRGSYEQYF. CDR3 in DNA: TGTGCCAGCAGCGGCCGGGACAGGGGGTCCTACGAGCAGTACTTC.

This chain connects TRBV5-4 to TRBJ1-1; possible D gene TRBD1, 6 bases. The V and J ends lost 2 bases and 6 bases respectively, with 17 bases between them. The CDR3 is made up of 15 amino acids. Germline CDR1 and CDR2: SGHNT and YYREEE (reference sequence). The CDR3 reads CASSLWGGILSEAFF. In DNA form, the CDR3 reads TGTGCCAGCAGCTTATGGGGGGGCATTTTGTCTGAAGCTTTCTTT.

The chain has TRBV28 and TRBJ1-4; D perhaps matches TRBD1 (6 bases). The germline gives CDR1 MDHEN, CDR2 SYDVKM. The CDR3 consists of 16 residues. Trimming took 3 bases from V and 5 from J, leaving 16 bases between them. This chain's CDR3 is CASSLRGGPSNEKLFF. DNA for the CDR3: TGTGCCAGCAGTTTGAGGGGGGGCCCCTCGAATGAAAAACTGTTTTTT.

The DNA of the CDR3 is TGTGCCAGCAGCCAAGCTAATTTGAATCAGCCCCAGCATTTT. Protein sequence: CASSQANLNQPQHF. The chain carries TRBV3-1 (or the pseudogene TRBV3-2) and TRBJ1-5, with no clear D. The CDR3 length is 14 residues. Per the germline V gene, CDR1 is LGHDT and CDR2 is YNNKEL (reference sequence). V was trimmed by 1 base and J by 4 bases, leaving 8 bases between them.

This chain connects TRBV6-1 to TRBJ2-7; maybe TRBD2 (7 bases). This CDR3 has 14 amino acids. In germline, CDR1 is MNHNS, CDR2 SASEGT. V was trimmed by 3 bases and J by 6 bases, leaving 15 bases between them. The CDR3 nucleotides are TGTGCCAGCAGTGAGGTAGGGGGGGAGGGCGAGCAGTACTTC. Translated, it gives CASSEVGGEGEQYF.

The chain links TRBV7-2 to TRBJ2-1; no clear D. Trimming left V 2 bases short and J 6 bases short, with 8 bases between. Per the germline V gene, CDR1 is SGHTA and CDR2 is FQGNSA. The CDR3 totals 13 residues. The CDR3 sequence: CASSLTSANEQFF. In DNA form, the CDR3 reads TGTGCCAGCAGCTTAACCTCGGCCAATGAGCAGTTCTTC.

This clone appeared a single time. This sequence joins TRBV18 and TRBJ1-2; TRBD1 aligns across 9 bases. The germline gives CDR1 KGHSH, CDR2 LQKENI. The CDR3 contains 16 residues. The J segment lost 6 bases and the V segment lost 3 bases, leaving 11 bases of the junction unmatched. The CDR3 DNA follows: TGTGCCAGCTCACCGGACACAGGGGGCGGAAATCATGGCTACACCTTC. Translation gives CASSPDTGGGNHGYTF.

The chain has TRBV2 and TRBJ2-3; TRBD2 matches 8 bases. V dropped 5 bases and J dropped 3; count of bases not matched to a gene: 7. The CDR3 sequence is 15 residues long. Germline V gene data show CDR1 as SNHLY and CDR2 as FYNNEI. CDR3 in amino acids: CASSPAGGWTDTQYF. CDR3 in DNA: TGTGCCAGCAGTCCCGCGGGGGGCTGGACAGATACGCAGTATTTT. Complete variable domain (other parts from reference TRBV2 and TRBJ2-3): EPEVTQTPSHQVTQMGQEVILRCVPISNHLYFYWYRQILGQKVEFLVSFYNNEISEKSEIFDDQFSVERPDGSNFTLKIRSTKLEDSAMYFCASSPAGGWTDTQYFGPGTRLTVL.

The CDR3 protein is CAWSVGGASGNTIYF. The CDR3 DNA reads TGTGCCTGGAGTGTAGGGGGGGCGTCTGGAAACACCATATATTTT. V usage is TRBV30 and J usage is TRBJ1-3; maybe TRBD1 (6 bases). The germline CDR1 and CDR2 sequences are GTSNPN and SVGIG (reference sequence). The CDR3 has 15 amino acids. V dropped 0 bases and J dropped 1 base, with 10 bases sitting between them.

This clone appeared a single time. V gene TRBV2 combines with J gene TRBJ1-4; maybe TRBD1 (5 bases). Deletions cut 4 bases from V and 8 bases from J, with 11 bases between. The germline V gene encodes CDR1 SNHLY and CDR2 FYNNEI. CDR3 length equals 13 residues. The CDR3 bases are TGTGCCAGCAGTGGACAGATTTTGGAAAAACTGTTTTTT. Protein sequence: CASSGQILEKLFF.

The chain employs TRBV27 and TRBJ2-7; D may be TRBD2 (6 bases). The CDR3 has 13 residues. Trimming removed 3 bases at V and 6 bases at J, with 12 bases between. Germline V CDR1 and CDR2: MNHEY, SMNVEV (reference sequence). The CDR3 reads CASSLGLHREQYF. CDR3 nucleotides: TGTGCCAGCAGTTTGGGACTCCACCGCGAGCAGTACTTC.

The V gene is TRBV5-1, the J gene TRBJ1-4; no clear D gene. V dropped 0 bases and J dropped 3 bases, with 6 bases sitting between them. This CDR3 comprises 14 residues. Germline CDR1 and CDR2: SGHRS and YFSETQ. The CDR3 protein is CASSLDGPNEKLFF. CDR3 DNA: TGCGCCAGCAGCTTGGACGGACCTAATGAAAAACTGTTTTTT.

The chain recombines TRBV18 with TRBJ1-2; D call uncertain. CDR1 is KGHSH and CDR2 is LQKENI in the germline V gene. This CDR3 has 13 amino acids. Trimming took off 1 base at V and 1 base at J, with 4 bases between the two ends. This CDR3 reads CASSPQNNYGYTF. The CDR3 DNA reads TGTGCCAGCTCACCACAGAATAACTATGGCTACACCTTC.

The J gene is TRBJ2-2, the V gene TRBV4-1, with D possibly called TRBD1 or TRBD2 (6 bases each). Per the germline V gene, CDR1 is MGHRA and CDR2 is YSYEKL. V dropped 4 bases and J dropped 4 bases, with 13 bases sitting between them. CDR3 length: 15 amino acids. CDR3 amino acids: CASSPWGASTGELFF. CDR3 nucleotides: TGCGCCAGCAGCCCCTGGGGGGCGAGCACCGGGGAGCTGTTTTTT.

For the CDR3, the DNA is TGTGCCAGCAGCCAGGGGGGCTCATGGGCTTTCTTT. Protein sequence: CASSQGGSWAFF. The gene calls are TRBV13 and TRBJ1-1; 7 nucleotides agree with TRBD1. The CDR3 extends over 12 amino acids. The germline V gene has CDR1 PRHDT and CDR2 FYEKMQ (reference sequence). With 5 bases clipped from V and 11 bases from J, the junction kept 8 bases outside the gene matches. Full variable domain (missing parts from reference TRBV13 and TRBJ1-1): AAGVIQSPRHLIKEKRETATLKCYPIPRHDTVYWYQQGPGQDPQFLISFYEKMQSDKGSIPDRFSAQQFSDYHSELNMSSLELGDSALYFCASSQGGSWAFFGQGTRLTVV.

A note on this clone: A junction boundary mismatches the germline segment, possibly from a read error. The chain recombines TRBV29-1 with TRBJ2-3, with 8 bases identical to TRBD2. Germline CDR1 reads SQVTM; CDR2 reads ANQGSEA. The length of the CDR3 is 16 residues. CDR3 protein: CSVEARGALRTDTQYF. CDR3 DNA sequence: TGCAGCGTGGAAGCGCGGGGGGCCCTACGCACAGATACGCAGTATTTT.

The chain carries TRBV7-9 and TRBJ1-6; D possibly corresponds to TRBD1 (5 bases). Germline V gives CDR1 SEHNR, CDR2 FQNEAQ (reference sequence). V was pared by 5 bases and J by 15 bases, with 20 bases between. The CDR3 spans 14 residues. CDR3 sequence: CASSRNGARDLLHF. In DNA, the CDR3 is TGTGCCAGCAGCCGCAACGGGGCAAGGGATCTCCTCCACTTT.

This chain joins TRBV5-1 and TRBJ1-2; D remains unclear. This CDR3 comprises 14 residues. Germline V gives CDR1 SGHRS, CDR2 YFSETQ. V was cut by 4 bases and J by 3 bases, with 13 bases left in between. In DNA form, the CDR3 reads TGCGCCAGCAGCGTGACCGCCTCTGACTATGGCTACACCTTC. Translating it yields CASSVTASDYGYTF.

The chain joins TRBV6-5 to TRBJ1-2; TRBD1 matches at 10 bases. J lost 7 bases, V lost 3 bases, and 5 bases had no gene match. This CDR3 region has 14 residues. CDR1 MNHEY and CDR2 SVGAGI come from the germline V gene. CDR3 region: CASSYYGTGAGYTF. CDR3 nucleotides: TGTGCCAGCAGTTATTACGGGACAGGGGCTGGCTACACCTTC.

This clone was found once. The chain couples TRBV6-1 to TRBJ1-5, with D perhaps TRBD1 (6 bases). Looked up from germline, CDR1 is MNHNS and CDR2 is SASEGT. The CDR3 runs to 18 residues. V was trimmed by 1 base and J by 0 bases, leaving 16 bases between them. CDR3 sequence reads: CASSEGGGGGYSNQPQHF. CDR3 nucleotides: TGTGCCAGCAGTGAAGGTGGCGGAGGGGGGTATAGCAATCAGCCCCAGCATTTT.

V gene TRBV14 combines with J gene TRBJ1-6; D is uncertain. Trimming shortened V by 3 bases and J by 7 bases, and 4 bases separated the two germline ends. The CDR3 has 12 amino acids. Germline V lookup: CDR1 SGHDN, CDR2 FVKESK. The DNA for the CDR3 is TGTGCCAGCAGCCAGGTGAATTCACCCCTCCACTTT. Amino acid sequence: CASSQVNSPLHF.

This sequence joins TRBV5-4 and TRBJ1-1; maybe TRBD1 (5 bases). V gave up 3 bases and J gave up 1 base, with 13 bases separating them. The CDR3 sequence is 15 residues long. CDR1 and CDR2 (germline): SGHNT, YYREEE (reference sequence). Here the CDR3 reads CASSSLGTANTEAFF. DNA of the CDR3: TGTGCCAGCAGCTCGTTAGGGACGGCGAACACTGAAGCTTTCTTT.

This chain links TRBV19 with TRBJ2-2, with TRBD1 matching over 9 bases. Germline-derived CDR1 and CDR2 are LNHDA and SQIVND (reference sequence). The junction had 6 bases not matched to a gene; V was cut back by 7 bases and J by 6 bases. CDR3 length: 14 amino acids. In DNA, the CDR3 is TGTGCCAGTATTTTACGACAGGGGGCCGGGGAGCTGTTTTTT. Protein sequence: CASILRQGAGELFF.

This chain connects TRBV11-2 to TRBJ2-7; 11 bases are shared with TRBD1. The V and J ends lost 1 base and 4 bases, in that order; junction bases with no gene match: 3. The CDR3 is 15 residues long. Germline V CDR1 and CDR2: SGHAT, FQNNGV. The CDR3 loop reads CASSLGDRGRYEQYF. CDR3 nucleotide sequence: TGTGCCAGCAGCTTAGGGGACAGGGGGAGGTACGAGCAGTACTTC.

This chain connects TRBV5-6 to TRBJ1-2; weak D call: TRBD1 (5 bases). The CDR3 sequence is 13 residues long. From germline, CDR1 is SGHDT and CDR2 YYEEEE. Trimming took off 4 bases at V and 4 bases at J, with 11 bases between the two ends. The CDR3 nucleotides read TGTGCCAGCAGCCCTGGGGGGGGCTATGGCTACACCTTC. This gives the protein CASSPGGGYGYTF.